A single sample gave rise to the 15 T cell receptor beta chains below, sequenced in a study of T cells after yellow fever vaccination (dated by TCRdb to the late 2010s). What this sample's treatment or condition label stands for: live attenuated yellow fever vaccine strain. Libraries were constructed by 5' RACE. TCRdb names Illumina HiSeq 2500 as the instrument used. The public reads were run again by TCRdb, first through fastp at Q25 and then through MiXCR, and only productive beta chains were kept. Rows matching on CDR3 protein sequence are summarized as one entry with the most common DNA and genes. This sample is represented by about 74,000 distinct CDR3 sequences; approximately 7.7% of them were singletons. The ten largest clones take up 30% to 40% of the sample. The sequencing used CD8+ T cells sorted from PBMCs, collected 5 days after the first yellow fever vaccination. The receptors here all came from a man between 18 and 29 years old who received the YFV17D yellow fever vaccine.

The rearrangement links TRBV5-5 to TRBJ1-2, with 10 bases matching TRBD1. Trimming took 4 bases from V and 4 from J; bases not matched to a gene: 7. CDR3 length: 15 residues. CDR1 and CDR2 (germline): SGHKS, YYEKEE (reference sequence). The CDR3 DNA reads as TGTGCCAGCAGCGGGGACAGGGGATCGAGCTATGGCTACACCTTC. Translating gives CASSGDRGSSYGYTF.

In its sample, this clonotype was seen a few times. The V and J genes are TRBV6-1 and TRBJ2-5; 7 bases map to TRBD2. Germline V gene data show CDR1 as MNHNS and CDR2 as SASEGT. The CDR3 runs to 15 residues. The J segment lost 4 bases and the V segment lost 8 bases, leaving 13 bases of the junction unmatched. The CDR3 region is CASLGTSGVGETQYF. CDR3 sequence (DNA): TGTGCCAGCCTGGGGACCAGCGGGGTCGGAGAGACCCAGTACTTC.

V and J are TRBV7-9 and TRBJ2-7, with 7 bases identical to TRBD1. The ends lost 1 base at V and 5 bases at J; junction bases unmatched: 8. CDR1 is SEHNR and CDR2 is FQNEAQ in the germline V gene (reference sequence). The CDR3 length is 15 residues. Here the CDR3 reads CASSLVGRGTDEQYF. In nucleotides, the CDR3 is TGTGCCAGCAGCTTAGTTGGCAGGGGGACAGACGAGCAGTACTTC.

This clonotype was seen at least ten times. The V call is TRBV6-2 or TRBV6-3, the J call TRBJ2-7; D is undetermined. With 5 bases removed from V and 4 bases from J, the gap between germline ends came to 18 bases. The germline gives CDR1 MNHEY, CDR2 SVGEGT. The CDR3 has 15 residues. The DNA for the CDR3 is TGTGCCAGCAGTACCCCCGTGGACGCGAGATACGAGCAGTACGTC. It yields the protein CASSTPVDARYEQYV.

This clonotype has a handful of counts. The rearrangement uses TRBV20-1 and TRBJ2-7; 8 nucleotides agree with TRBD1. With V trimmed by 5 bases and J by 0 bases, 6 bases remained unmatched. This CDR3 comprises 14 residues. The germline CDR1 and CDR2 sequences are DFQATT and SNEGSKA (reference sequence). CDR3 protein: CSALTGASSYEQYV. The CDR3 coding sequence is TGCAGTGCTTTGACAGGGGCCAGCTCCTACGAGCAGTACGTC.

This clonotype was detected many times. This sequence joins TRBV2 and TRBJ2-7, with D unresolved. The V gene lost 8 bases and the J gene lost 2 bases, with 4 bases spanning the gap. Germline V lookup: CDR1 SNHLY, CDR2 FYNNEI. The CDR3 extends over 10 amino acids. Here the CDR3 DNA reads TGTGCCAGCGGGACCTACGAGCAGTACGTC. It specifies CASGTYEQYV.

This clonotype was seen more than once but under ten times. This chain connects TRBV15 to TRBJ2-3; D may be TRBD2 (5 bases). V shed 4 bases and J shed 4 bases, with 15 bases lying between them. The CDR3 consists of 15 residues. Germline loops: CDR1 LNHNV, CDR2 YYDKDF (reference sequence). CDR3 in amino acids: CATSIIKTSADTQYF. In nucleotides, the CDR3 is TGTGCCACCAGCATTATCAAAACTAGTGCAGATACGCAGTATTTT.

The chain joins TRBV11-2 to TRBJ1-3; D not resolved. Looked up from germline, CDR1 is SGHAT and CDR2 is FQNNGV. Deletions cut 1 base from V and 4 bases from J, with 5 bases between. This CDR3 is 13 amino acids long. CDR3 sequence reads: CASSLGPGNTIYF. The CDR3, as DNA: TGTGCCAGCAGCTTAGGACCGGGAAACACCATATATTTT.

This clonotype was observed a handful of times. The rearrangement links TRBV2 to TRBJ1-5; maybe TRBD1 (6 bases). Per the germline V gene, CDR1 is SNHLY and CDR2 is FYNNEI. The CDR3 consists of 19 residues. Deletions cut 5 bases from V and 0 bases from J, with 23 bases between. The CDR3 protein is CASSTPTGGVLYSNQPQHF. The CDR3 coding sequence is TGTGCCAGCAGTACCCCGACAGGAGGGGTCCTATATAGCAATCAGCCCCAGCATTTT. Using reference TRBV2 and TRBJ1-5 for the parts outside the CDR3, the full variable domain is EPEVTQTPSHQVTQMGQEVILRCVPISNHLYFYWYRQILGQKVEFLVSFYNNEISEKSEIFDDQFSVERPDGSNFTLKIRSTKLEDSAMYFCASSTPTGGVLYSNQPQHFGDGTRLSIL.

This clonotype was detected only a few times. The chain recombines TRBV12-3 or TRBV12-4 with TRBJ2-7; a weak D match, TRBD1 (7 bases). This CDR3 region has 14 residues. V gave up 3 bases and J gave up 5 bases, with 14 bases separating them. The chain's CDR3 is CASSFLARGDEQYF. The CDR3 nucleotides are TGTGCCAGCAGTTTTCTCGCCAGGGGGGACGAGCAGTACTTC.

This clonotype was picked up a small number of times. This chain links TRBV5-1 with TRBJ2-5, with unresolved D. The CDR3 is made up of 12 amino acids. With 1 base removed from V and 0 bases from J, the gap between germline ends came to 1 base. The germline CDR1 and CDR2 sequences are SGHRS and YFSETQ. CDR3 protein: CASSLYQETQYF. In nucleotides, the CDR3 is TGCGCCAGCAGCTTGTACCAAGAGACCCAGTACTTC.

Concerning this clonotype itself: Its ends do not fully match the called genes, so a read error is possible. The V call is TRBV20-1, the J call TRBJ2-7, with D perhaps matching TRBD1 (6 bases). Germline CDR1 reads DFQATT; CDR2 reads SNEGSKA (reference sequence). The CDR3 sequence is 20 residues long. CDR3: CSARDRTPISNLGQFYEQYF. In DNA, the CDR3 is TGCAGTGCGAGAGACAGAACTCCCATCTCCAACCTAGGACAGTTCTACGAGCAGTACTTC.

This clonotype was seen only a few times. The chain employs TRBV12-3 or TRBV12-4 and TRBJ2-1, with a possible D match to TRBD1 (7 bases). This CDR3 has 13 residues. Trimming left V 1 base short and J 10 bases short, with 11 bases between. This CDR3 reads CASSLVSGGEQFF. The DNA for the CDR3 is TGTGCCAGCAGTTTAGTTTCAGGGGGGGAGCAGTTCTTC.

This clonotype was counted between two and nine times. The V gene is TRBV27, the J gene TRBJ2-3; D possibly corresponds to TRBD2 (7 bases). V was shortened by 1 base and J by 5 bases, with 13 bases between the two germline ends. The germline CDR1 and CDR2 sequences are MNHEY and SMNVEV (reference sequence). This CDR3 comprises 15 residues. The CDR3: CASSLYAGAGDTQYF. The CDR3 DNA sequence: TGTGCCAGCAGTTTATACGCGGGGGCGGGAGATACGCAGTATTTT.

J is TRBJ2-2 and V is TRBV5-6; weak D call: TRBD1 (5 bases). Germline-derived CDR1 and CDR2 are SGHDT and YYEEEE. The germline V and J ends were trimmed by 4 bases and 1 base, with 17 bases remaining between them. The CDR3 length is 17 residues. The CDR3 DNA reads TGTGCCAGCAGCCTCGGTTTCCTAGGGGAGAACACCGGGGAGCTGTTTTTT. Protein: CASSLGFLGENTGELFF.